The entry below gives a single T cell receptor beta chain sequence along with its context. What it binds is not known. Produced via immunoSEQ multiplex PCR; TCRdb's table is partial and in-frame only. The sample lists around 320,000 clones; 85% to 90% were seen once. This sample is part of a study of Ad26.COV2.S vaccination and SARS-CoV-2 variants. Background on the study: By the intramuscular route, Ad26.COV2.S was given once, or twice 56 days apart. General study results and limits: Vaccinees showed greater spike-specific TCR breadth than placebo recipients. Breadth and depth estimates from TCRs may understate total T cell responses.

Treatment denoted: over 15 received Ad26.COV2.S at low or high dose, single or two shots; several received placebo; per-sample allocation not given. Collection of the samples took place on day 63 after the first injection of vaccine or placebo. Adults aged 18-55 years in Boston included the donor. The germline CDR1 and CDR2 sequences are SGHAT and FQNNGV. This CDR3 contains 13 residues. Unmatched junction bases numbered 2, after V lost 3 bases and J lost 8 bases. Specimen: peripheral blood, collected in a trial of Ad26.COV2.S vaccine versus placebo. This receptor was identified in a person aged 18-60 years who received the Ad26.COV2.S COVID-19 vaccine or a placebo. This sequence joins TRBV11-2 and TRBJ1-4; the match to TRBD1 covers 8 bases. The CDR3 reads CASSLTGAEKLFF. In nucleotides, the CDR3 is TGTGCCAGCAGCTTGACAGGGGCCGAAAAACTGTTTTTT.